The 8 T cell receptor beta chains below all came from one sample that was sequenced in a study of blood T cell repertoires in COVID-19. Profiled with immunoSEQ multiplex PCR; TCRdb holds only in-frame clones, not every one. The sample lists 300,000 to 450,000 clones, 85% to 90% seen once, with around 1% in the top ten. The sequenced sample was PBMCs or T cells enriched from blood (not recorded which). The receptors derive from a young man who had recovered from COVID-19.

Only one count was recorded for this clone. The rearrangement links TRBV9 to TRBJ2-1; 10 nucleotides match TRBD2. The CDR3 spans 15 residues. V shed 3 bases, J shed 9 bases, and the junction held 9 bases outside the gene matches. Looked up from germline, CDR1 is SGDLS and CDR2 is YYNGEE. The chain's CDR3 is CASSAQVAGGVEQFF. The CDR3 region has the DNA TGTGCCAGCAGCGCCCAAGTAGCGGGAGGTGTTGAGCAGTTCTTC.

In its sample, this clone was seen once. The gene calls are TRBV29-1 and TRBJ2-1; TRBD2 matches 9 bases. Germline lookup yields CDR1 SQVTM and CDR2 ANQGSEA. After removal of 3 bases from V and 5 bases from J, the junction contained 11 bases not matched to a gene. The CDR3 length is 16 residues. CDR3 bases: TGCAGCGTTGATGGGGTAGCGGGAGTAGGTCACAATGAGCAGTTCTTC. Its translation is CSVDGVAGVGHNEQFF.

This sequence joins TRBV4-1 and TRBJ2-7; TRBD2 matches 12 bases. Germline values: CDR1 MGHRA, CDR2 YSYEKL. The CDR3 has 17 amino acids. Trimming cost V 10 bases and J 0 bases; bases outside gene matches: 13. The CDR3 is CAISLGRLAGASYEQYF. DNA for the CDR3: TGCGCCATCTCTTTGGGTAGACTAGCGGGAGCCTCCTACGAGCAGTACTTC.

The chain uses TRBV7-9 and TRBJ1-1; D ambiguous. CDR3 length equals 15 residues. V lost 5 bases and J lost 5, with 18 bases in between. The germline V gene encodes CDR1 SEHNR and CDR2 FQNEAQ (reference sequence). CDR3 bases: TGTGCCAGCAGCCCCCCTGGATACGCGGGGACTGAAGCTTTCTTT. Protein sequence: CASSPPGYAGTEAFF.

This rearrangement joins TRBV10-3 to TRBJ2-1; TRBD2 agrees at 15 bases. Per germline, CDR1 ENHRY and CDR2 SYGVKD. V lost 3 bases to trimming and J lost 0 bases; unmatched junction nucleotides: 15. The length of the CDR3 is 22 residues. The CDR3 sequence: CAISDDSGGLAGGISSYNEQFF. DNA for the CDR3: TGTGCCATCAGTGATGACAGCGGGGGACTAGCGGGGGGAATCAGCTCCTACAATGAGCAGTTCTTC.

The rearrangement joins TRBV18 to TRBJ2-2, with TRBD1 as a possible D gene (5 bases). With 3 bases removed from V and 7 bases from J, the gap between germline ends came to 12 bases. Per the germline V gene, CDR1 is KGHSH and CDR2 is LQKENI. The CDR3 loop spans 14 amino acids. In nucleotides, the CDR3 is TGTGCCAGCTCACCCCGGACAAGTAGCGGGGAGCTGTTTTTT. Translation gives CASSPRTSSGELFF.

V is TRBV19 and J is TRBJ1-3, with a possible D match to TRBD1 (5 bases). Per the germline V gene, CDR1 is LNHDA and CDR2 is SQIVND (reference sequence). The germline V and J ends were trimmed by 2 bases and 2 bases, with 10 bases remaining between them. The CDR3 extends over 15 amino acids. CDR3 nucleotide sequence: TGTGCCAGTAGTATACTCCGGACAACTGGAAACACCATATATTTT. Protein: CASSILRTTGNTIYF.

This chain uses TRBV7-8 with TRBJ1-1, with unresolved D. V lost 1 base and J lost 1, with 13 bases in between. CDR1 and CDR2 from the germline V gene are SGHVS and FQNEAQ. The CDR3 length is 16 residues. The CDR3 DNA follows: TGTGCCAGCAGCTTAGTCCGGATTGCAGGGAACACTGAAGCTTTCTTT. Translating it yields CASSLVRIAGNTEAFF.